The source of this T cell receptor beta chain is a study of Tregs in tolerant kidney transplant recipients. Turning to the study itself: FACS sorting followed an approximately 6-day coculture of CFSE-labeled recipient PBMCs with irradiated graft donor PBMCs.

Some clones are missing from TCRdb's copy, which holds only in-frame ones; the method was immunoSEQ multiplex PCR. The data contain 1,400 or so clones, roughly 86% of them singletons. Comment on this clone: Antigen unknown. The germline gene is not matched at one end of the junction; a read error may be the cause.

Study findings and constraints: This study did not directly address biological reproducibility. Validation in larger populations is needed because few patients were studied. The most relevant donor-specific Treg TCRbeta repertoire apparently came from expansion with activated donor B cells.

Germline CDR1 and CDR2: MNHEY and SVGAGI. There are 16 residues in the CDR3. The TCR was taken from a human donor in good health. The sample taken for sequencing was CD4+ T cells from blood cultured with allogeneic cells. The chain links TRBV6-5 to TRBJ1-2; possible D gene TRBD1, 5 bases. The CDR3 sequence: CARSYSGGDVGYGYTF. The CDR3 DNA reads as TGTGCCCGCAGTTACTCGGGGGGGGATGTGGGCTATGGCTACACCTTC.